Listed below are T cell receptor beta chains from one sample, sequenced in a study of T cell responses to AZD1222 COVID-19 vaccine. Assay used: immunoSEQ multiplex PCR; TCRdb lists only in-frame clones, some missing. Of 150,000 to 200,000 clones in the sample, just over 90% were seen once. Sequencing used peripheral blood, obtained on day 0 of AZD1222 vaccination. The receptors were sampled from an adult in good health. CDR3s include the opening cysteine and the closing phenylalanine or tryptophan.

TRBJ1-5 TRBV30 CAWSGGGQQPQHF
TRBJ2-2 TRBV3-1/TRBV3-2 CASSQRGPGELFF
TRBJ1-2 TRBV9 CASSVGREVSGYTF
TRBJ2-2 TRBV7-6 CASSLVVSANTGELFF
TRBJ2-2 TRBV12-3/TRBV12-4 CASSVSGTGELFF
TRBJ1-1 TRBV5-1 CASSHGQTPNGEAFF
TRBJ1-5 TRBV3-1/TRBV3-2 CASSQGTGDGNQPQHF
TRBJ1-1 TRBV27 CASSIRTAHEAFF
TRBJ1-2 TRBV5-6 CASSSLDTLSYTF
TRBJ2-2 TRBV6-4 CASRGGGLNTGELFF
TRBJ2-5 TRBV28 CASSLSSGEIQETQYF
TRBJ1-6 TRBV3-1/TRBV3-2 CASSLTASSYNSPLHF
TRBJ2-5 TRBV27 CASSPTLRAGWETQYF
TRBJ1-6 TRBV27 CASSLPRDKGSPLHF
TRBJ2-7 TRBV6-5 CASSIVWDYEQYF
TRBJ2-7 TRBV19 CASSHRSNSYEQYF
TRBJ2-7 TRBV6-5 CASSYSFGSYEQYF
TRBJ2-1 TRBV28 CASKQGDVYNEQFF
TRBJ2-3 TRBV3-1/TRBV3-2 CASSQVLVLAGSTDTQYF
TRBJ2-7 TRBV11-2 CASSLSLLSYEQYF
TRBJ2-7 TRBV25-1 CASSGSNEQYF
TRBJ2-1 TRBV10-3 CAISEVPGQGNDEQFF
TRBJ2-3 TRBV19 CASSLGLAGGPVLSTDTQYF
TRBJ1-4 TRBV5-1 CASQGDPPEKLFF
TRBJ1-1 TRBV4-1 CASTPGGWPSMNTEAFF
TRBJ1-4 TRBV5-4 CASSLTGQEKLFF
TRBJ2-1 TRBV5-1 CASSFGQSLNEQFF
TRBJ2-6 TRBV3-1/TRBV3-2 CASSQVTLSGANVLTF
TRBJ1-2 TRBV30 CAWTNRGLGYTF
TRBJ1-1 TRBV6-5 CASSYVRGNTEAFF
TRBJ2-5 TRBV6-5 CASTQRDRETQYF
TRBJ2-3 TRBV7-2 CASSLIPGTSSTDTQYF
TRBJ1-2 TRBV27 CAVGQGYGYTF
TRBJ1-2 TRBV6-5 CASSLGTLDNGYTF
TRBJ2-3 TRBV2 CAEWDRASTDTQYF
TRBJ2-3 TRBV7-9 CASSLGRRGTDADTQYF
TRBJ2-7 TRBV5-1 CASSLGTGRYEQYF
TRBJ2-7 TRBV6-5 CASSPLTGTGEQYF
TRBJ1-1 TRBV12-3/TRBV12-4 CASTPSGDEAFF
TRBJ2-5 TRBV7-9 CASPGGETQYF
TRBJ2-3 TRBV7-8 CASSLVSPMRSF
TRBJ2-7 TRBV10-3 CAISDPGQGEHEQYF
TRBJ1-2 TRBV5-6 CASTGDRGYGYTF
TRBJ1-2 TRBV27 CASRDRLGYTF
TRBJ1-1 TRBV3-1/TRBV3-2 CASSQGYTEAFF